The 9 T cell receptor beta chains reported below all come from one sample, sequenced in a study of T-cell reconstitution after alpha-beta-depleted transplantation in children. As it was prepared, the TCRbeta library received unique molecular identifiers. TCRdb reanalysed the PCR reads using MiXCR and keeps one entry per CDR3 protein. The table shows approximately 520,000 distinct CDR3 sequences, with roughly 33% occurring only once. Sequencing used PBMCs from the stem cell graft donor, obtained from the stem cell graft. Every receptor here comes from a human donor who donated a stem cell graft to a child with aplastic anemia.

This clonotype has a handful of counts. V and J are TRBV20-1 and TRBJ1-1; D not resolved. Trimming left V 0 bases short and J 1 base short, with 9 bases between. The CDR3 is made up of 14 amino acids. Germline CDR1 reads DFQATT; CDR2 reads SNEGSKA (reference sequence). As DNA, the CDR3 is TGCAGTGCTAGAGATAGGGCTACGAACACTGAAGCTTTCTTT. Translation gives CSARDRATNTEAFF.

CDR3 DNA: TGTGCCAGCACCCAGACCGGGGAGCTGTTTTTT. Amino acids: CASTQTGELFF. V gene TRBV7-2 combines with J gene TRBJ2-2; D is unclear. The CDR3 runs 11 residues. Trimming shortened V by 7 bases and J by 5 bases, and 5 bases separated the two germline ends. In germline, CDR1 is SGHTA, CDR2 FQGNSA.

The CDR3 here is CASSLMLIAGGWGGDEQFF. The CDR3 nucleotides read TGTGCCAGCAGCTTAATGTTGATAGCGGGAGGTTGGGGTGGCGATGAGCAGTTCTTC. The chain employs TRBV7-8 and TRBJ2-1, with 10 bases identical to TRBD2. The CDR3 runs to 19 residues. J was trimmed by 8 bases and V by 2 bases; bases with no gene match: 18. CDR1 is SGHVS and CDR2 is FQNEAQ in the germline V gene.

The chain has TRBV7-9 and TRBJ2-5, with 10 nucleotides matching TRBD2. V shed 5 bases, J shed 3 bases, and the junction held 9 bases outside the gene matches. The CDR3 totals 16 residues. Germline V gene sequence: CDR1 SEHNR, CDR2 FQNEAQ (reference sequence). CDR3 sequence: CASSPWTSGSKETQYF. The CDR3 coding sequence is TGTGCCAGCAGCCCATGGACTAGCGGTTCGAAAGAGACCCAGTACTTC.

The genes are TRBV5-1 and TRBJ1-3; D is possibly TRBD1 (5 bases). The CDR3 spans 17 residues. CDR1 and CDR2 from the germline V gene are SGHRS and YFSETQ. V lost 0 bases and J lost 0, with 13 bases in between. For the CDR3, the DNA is TGCGCCAGCAGCTTGGTAGCCCGACAGACCTCTGGAAACACCATATATTTT. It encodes CASSLVARQTSGNTIYF.

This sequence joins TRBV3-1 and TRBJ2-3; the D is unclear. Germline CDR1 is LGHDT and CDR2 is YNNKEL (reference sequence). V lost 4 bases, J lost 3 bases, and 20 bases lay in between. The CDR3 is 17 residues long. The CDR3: CASSPGLAAIVTDTQYF. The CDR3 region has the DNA TGTGCCAGCAGCCCCGGTTTGGCCGCGATAGTAACAGATACGCAGTATTTT.

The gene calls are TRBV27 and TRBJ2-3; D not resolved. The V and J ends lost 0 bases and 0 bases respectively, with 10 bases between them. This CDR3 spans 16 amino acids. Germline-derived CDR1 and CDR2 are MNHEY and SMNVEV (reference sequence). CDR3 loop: CASSLSITDSTDTQYF. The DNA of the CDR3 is TGTGCCAGCAGTTTATCCATTACGGACAGCACAGATACGCAGTATTTT.

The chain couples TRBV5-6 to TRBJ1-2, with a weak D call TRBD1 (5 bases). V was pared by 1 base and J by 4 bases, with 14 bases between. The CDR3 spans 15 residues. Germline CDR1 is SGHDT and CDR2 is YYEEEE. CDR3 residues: CASSLLGDDLYGYTF. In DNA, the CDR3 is TGTGCCAGCAGCTTGTTAGGGGACGACCTCTATGGCTACACCTTC. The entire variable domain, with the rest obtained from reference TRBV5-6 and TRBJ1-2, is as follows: DAGVTQSPTHLIKTRGQQVTLRCSPKSGHDTVSWYQQALGQGPQFIFQYYEEEERQRGNFPDRFSGHQFPNYSSELNVNALLLGDSALYLCASSLLGDDLYGYTFGSGTRLTVV.

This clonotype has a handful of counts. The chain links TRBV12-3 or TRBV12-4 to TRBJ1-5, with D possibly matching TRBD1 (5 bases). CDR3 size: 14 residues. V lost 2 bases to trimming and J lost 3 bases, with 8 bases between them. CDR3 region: CASSLLGDNQPQHF. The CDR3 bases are TGTGCCAGCAGTTTACTAGGGGACAATCAGCCCCAGCATTTT.